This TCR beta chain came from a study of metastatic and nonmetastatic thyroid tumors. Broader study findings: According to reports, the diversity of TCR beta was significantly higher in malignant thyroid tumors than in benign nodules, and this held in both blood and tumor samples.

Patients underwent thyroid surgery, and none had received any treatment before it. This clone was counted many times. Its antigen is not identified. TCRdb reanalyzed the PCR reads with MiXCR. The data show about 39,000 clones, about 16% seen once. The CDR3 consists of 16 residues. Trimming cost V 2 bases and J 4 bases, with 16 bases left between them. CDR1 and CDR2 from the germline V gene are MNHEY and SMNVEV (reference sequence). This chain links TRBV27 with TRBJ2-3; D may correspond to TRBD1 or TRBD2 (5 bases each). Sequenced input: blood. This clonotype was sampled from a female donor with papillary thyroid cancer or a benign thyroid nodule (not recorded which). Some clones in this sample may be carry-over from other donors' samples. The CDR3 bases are TGTGCCAGCAGTTTAGAAGGGGAGTCCGGGGCAGATACGCAGTATTTT. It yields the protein CASSLEGESGADTQYF.